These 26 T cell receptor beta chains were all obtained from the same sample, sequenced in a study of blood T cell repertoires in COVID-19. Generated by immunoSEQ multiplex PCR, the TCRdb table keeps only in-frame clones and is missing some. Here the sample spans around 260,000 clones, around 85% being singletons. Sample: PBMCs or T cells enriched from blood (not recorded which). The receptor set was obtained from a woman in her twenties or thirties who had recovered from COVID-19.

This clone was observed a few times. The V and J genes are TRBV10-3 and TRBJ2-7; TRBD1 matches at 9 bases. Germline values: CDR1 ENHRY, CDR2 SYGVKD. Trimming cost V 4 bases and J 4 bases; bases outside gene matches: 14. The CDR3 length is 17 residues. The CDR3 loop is CAISAAPGDRDPYEQYF. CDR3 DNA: TGTGCCATCAGTGCCGCCCCCGGGGACAGGGATCCTTACGAGCAGTACTTC.

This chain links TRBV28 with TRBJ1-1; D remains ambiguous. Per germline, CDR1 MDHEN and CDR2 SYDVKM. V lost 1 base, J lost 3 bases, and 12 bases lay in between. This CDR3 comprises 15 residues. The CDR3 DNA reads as TGTGCCAGCAGTTTATCCCATCCGGGGTACACTGAAGCTTTCTTT. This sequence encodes CASSLSHPGYTEAFF. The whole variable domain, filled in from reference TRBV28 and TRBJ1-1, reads DVKVTQSSRYLVKRTGEKVFLECVQDMDHENMFWYRQDPGLGLRLIYFSYDVKMKEKGDIPEGYSVSREKKERFSLILESASTNQTSMYLCASSLSHPGYTEAFFGQGTRLTVV.

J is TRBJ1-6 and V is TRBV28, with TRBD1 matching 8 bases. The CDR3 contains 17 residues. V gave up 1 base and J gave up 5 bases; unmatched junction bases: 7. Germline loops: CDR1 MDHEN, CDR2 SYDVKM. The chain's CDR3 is CASSLFYRGIDNSPLHF. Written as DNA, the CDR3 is TGTGCCAGCAGTTTATTCTACAGGGGGATAGATAATTCACCCCTCCACTTT.

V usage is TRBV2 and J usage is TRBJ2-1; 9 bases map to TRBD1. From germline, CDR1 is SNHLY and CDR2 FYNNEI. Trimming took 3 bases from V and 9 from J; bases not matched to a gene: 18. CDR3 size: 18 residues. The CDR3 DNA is TGTGCCAGCAGTGATACTCTCCCTCCGCTACAGGGGGCAGGTGAGCAGTTCTTC. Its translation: CASSDTLPPLQGAGEQFF.

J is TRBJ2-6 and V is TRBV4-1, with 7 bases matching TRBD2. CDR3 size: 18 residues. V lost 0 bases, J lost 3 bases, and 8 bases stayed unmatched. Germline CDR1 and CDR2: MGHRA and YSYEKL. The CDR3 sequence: CASSQDPAGTYGANVLTF. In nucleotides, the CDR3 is TGCGCCAGCAGCCAAGATCCAGCGGGGACTTATGGGGCCAACGTCCTGACTTTC.

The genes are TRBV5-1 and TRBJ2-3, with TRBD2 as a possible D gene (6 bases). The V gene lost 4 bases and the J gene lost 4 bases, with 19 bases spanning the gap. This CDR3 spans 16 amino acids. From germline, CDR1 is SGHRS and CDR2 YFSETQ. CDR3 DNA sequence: TGCGCCAGCAGCCGTGGCGGGGAGGCAGGACCAGATACGCAGTATTTT. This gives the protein CASSRGGEAGPDTQYF.

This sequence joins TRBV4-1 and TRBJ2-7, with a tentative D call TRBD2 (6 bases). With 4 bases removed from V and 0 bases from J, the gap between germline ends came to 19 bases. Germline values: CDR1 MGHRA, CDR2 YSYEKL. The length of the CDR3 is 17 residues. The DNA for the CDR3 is TGCGCCAGCAGCCGATACATTCTAGCGCTTAGCTCCTACGAGCAGTACTTC. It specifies CASSRYILALSSYEQYF.

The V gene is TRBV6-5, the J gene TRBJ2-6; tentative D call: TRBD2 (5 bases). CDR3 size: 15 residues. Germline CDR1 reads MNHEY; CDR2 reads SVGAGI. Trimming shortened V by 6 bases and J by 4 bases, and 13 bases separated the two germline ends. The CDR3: CASRISPGGANVLTF. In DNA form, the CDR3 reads TGTGCCAGCAGGATTTCCCCGGGAGGGGCCAACGTCCTGACTTTC.

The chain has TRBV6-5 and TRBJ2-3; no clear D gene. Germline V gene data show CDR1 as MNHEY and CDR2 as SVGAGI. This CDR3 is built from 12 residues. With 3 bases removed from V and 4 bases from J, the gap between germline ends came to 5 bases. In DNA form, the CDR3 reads TGTGCCAGCAGTTATTATGCAGATACGCAGTATTTT. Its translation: CASSYYADTQYF.

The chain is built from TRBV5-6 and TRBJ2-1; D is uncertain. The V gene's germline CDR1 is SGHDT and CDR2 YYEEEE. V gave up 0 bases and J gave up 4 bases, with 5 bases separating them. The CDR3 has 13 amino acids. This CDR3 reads CASSLGTYNEQFF. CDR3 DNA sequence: TGTGCCAGCAGCTTGGGTACATACAATGAGCAGTTCTTC.

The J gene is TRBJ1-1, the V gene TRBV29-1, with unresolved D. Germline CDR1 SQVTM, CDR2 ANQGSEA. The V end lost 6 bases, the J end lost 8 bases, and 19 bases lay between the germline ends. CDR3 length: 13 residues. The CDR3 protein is CSVSEGPFKEAFF. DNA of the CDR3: TGCAGCGTCTCAGAGGGTCCCTTTAAAGAAGCTTTCTTT.

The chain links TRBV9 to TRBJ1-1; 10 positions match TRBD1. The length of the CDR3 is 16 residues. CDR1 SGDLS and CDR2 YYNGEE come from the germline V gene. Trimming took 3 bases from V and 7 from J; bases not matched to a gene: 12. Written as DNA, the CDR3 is TGTGCCAGCAGCGAGCGGGTTGACCGGACAGGGGGTGAAGCTTTCTTT. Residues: CASSERVDRTGGEAFF. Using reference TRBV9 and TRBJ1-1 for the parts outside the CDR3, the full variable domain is DSGVTQTPKHLITATGQRVTLRCSPRSGDLSVYWYQQSLDQGLQFLIQYYNGEERAKGNILERFSAQQFPDLHSELNLSSLELGDSALYFCASSERVDRTGGEAFFGQGTRLTVV.

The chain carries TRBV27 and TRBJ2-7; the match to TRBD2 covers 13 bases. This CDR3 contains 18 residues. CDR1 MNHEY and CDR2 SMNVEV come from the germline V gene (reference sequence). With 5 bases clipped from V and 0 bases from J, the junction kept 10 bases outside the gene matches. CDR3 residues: CASSTVRTSGSPSYEQYF. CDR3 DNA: TGTGCCAGCAGTACGGTGAGGACTAGCGGGAGCCCCTCCTACGAGCAGTACTTC.

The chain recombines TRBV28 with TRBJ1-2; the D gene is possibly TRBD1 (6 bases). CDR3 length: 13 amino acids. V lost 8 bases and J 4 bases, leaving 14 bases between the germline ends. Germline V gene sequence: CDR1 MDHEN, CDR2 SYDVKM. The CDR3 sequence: CASGRGFVYGYTF. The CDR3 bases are TGTGCCAGCGGCAGGGGTTTTGTCTATGGCTACACCTTC.

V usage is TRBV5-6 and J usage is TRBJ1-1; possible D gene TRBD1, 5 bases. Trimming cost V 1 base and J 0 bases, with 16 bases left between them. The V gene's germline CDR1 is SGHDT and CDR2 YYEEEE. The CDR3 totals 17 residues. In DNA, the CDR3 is TGTGCCAGCAGCTTGATGAGGTGGGGCAGTATGAACACTGAAGCTTTCTTT. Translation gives CASSLMRWGSMNTEAFF.

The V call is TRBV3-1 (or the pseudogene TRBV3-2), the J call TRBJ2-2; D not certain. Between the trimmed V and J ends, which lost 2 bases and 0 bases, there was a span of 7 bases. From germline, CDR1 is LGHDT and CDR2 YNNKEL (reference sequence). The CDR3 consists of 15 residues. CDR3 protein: CASSQSQANTGELFF. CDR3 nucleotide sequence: TGTGCCAGCAGCCAAAGCCAGGCGAACACCGGGGAGCTGTTTTTT.

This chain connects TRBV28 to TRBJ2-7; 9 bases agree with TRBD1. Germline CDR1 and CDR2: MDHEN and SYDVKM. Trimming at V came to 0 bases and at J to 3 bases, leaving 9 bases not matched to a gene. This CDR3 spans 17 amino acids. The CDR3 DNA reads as TGTGCCAGCAGTTTATGGGTTTCCTCGACAGGGGGCTACGAGCAGTACTTC. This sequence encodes CASSLWVSSTGGYEQYF.

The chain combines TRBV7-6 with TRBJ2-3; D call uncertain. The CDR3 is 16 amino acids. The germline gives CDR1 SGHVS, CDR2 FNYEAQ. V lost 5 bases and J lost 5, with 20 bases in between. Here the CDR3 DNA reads TGTGCCAGCAGCCCTACGCGCTTCGGTATCGTAGATACGCAGTATTTT. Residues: CASSPTRFGIVDTQYF. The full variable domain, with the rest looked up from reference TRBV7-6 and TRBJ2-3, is GAGVSQSPRYKVTKRGQDVALRCDPISGHVSLYWYRQALGQGPEFLTYFNYEAQQDKSGLPNDRFSAERPEGSISTLTIQRTEQRDSAMYRCASSPTRFGIVDTQYFGPGTRLTVL.

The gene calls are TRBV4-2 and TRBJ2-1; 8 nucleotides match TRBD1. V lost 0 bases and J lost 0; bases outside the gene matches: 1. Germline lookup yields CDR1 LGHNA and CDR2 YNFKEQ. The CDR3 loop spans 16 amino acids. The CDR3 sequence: CASSQETGGSYNEQFF. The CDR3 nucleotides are TGTGCCAGCAGCCAAGAAACAGGGGGCTCCTACAATGAGCAGTTCTTC.

The CDR3 nucleotides are TGTGCCATCAGTGATAGCGCCTACTATGGCTACACCTTC. Protein: CAISDSAYYGYTF. The chain uses TRBV10-3 and TRBJ1-2; no definite D call. CDR3 length equals 13 residues. Trimming left V 3 bases short and J 3 bases short, with 8 bases between. Germline assignment: CDR1 ENHRY and CDR2 SYGVKD.

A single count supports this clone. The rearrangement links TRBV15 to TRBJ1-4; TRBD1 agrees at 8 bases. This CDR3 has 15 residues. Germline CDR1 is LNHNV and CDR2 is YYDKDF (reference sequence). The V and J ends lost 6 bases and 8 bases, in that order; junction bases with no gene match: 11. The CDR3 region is CATSTSGQGGEKLFF. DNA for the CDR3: TGTGCCACCAGTACATCCGGACAGGGAGGCGAAAAACTGTTTTTT.

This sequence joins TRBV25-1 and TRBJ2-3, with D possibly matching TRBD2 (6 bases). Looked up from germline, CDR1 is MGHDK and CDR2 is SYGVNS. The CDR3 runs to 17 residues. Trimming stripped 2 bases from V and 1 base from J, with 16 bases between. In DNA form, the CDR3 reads TGTGCCAGCAGTGAAGGGGCCCTCGGGAGCCGCACAGATACGCAGTATTTT. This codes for CASSEGALGSRTDTQYF.

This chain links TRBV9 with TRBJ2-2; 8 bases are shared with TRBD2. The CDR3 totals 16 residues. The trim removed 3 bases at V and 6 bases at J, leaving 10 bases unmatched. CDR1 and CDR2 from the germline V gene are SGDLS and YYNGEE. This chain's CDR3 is CASSGWTSQESGELFF. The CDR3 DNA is TGTGCCAGCAGCGGGTGGACTAGCCAGGAGTCCGGGGAGCTGTTTTTT. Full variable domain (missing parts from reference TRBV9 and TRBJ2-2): DSGVTQTPKHLITATGQRVTLRCSPRSGDLSVYWYQQSLDQGLQFLIQYYNGEERAKGNILERFSAQQFPDLHSELNLSSLELGDSALYFCASSGWTSQESGELFFGEGSRLTVL.

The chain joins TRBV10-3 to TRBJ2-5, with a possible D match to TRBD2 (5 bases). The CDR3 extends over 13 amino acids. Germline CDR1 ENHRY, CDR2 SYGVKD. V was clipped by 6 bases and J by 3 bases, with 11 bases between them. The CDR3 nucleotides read TGTGCCATCAGGGGAGACTCAGAAGAGACCCAGTACTTC. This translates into CAIRGDSEETQYF.

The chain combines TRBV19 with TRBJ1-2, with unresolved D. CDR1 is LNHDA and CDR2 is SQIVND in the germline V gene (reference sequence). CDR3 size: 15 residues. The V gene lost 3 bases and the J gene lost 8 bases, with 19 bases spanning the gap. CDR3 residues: CASSIFTGGSEGYTF. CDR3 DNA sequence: TGTGCCAGTAGTATTTTTACTGGAGGATCTGAGGGCTACACCTTC.

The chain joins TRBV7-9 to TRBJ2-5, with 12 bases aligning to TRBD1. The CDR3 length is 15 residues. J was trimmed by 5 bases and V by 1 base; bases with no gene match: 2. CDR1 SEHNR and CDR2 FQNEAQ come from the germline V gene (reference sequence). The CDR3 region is CASSLGDRGQETQYF. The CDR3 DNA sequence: TGTGCCAGCAGCTTAGGGGACAGGGGGCAGGAGACCCAGTACTTC.